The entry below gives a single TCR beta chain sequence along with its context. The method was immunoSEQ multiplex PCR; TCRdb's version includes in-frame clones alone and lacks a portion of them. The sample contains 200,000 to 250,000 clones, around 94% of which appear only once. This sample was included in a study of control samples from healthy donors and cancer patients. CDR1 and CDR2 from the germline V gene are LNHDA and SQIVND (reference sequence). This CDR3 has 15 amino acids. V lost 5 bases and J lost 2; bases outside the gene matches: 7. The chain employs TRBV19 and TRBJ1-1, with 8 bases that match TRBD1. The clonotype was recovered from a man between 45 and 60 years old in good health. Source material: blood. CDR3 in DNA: TGTGCCAGTAGTTCATCAGGGGGCGGAAACACTGAAGCTTTCTTT. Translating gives CASSSSGGGNTEAFF.